Listed below are T cell receptor beta chains from one sample, sequenced in a study of vaccination effects on CD4 cells after COVID-19. Here immunoSEQ multiplex PCR was the method, and the copy in TCRdb shows in-frame clones only, minus some. The sample has roughly 41,000 clones, about 70% seen once. These TCRs are of unknown antigen specificity. Sequencing used CD4+ T cells from PBMCs cultured with HCoV-OC43 spike peptides, obtained before COVID-19 vaccination. The source is a human donor who received a COVID-19 vaccine. Both conserved end residues are part of each CDR3. A D gene is named only where the DNA matches it firmly. Expanded clones get a size class; other rows say once, few or many, or leave the size out.

length	size	D	V	J	CDR3	DNA
13	-	-	TRBV12-3/TRBV12-4	TRBJ1-2	CASSPQSPYGYTF	TGTGCCAGCAGCCCCCAAAGTCCCTATGGCTACACCTTC
14	-	TRBD2	TRBV19	TRBJ2-7	CASSTSGNSYEQYF	TGTGCCAGTAGTACAAGCGGGAACTCCTACGAGCAGTACTTC
18	few	-	TRBV27	TRBJ2-7	CASSLSELGWDGSYEQYF	TGTGCCAGCAGTTTATCGGAGTTGGGCTGGGACGGTTCCTACGAGCAGTACTTC
16	-	-	TRBV19	TRBJ2-1	CASSIDTEVPYNEQFF	TGTGCCAGTAGTATAGACACAGAGGTCCCCTACAATGAGCAGTTCTTC
16	-	TRBD2	TRBV13	TRBJ2-5	CASSSRLAGARGTQYF	TGTGCCAGCAGCTCACGACTAGCGGGGGCCCGGGGGACCCAGTACTTC
12	few	-	TRBV19	TRBJ1-2	CASKEGGYGYTF	TGTGCCAGTAAAGAGGGAGGGTATGGCTACACCTTC
16	-	TRBD2	TRBV5-1	TRBJ2-5	CASSFRGAGGPETQYF	TGCGCCAGCAGCTTCCGGGGCGCGGGGGGGCCAGAGACCCAGTACTTC
13	once	-	TRBV24-1	TRBJ1-2	CATSDYQGYGYTF	TGTGCCACCAGTGATTATCAGGGATATGGCTACACCTTC
15	-	-	TRBV5-1	TRBJ1-2	CASSLGHNANYGYTF	TGCGCCAGCAGCTTGGGACACAACGCTAACTATGGCTACACCTTC
14	-	TRBD1	TRBV5-4	TRBJ2-5	CASSRQGAAETQYF	TGTGCCAGCAGCCGACAGGGAGCGGCAGAGACCCAGTACTTC
14	-	TRBD1	TRBV5-1	TRBJ2-7	CASNQGQGPYEQYF	TGCGCCAGCAACCAAGGACAGGGACCCTACGAGCAGTACTTC
14	-	TRBD1	TRBV6-5	TRBJ1-4	CASSRQGTNEKLFF	TGTGCCAGCAGTAGACAGGGCACTAATGAAAAACTGTTTTTT
16	few	-	TRBV9	TRBJ1-6	CASSVYTGTGTSPLHF	TGTGCCAGCAGCGTTTATACCGGGACGGGGACTTCACCCCTCCACTTT
14	-	-	TRBV19	TRBJ2-6	CASIMGAGANVLTF	TGTGCCAGTATAATGGGGGCTGGGGCCAACGTCCTGACTTTC
13	-	-	TRBV23-1	TRBJ1-1	CASRDTRLPGAFF	TGCGCCAGCAGGGATACGAGGCTTCCGGGGGCTTTCTTT
14	-	-	TRBV6-6	TRBJ2-7	CASSYGGAVYEQYF	TGTGCCAGCAGTTACGGGGGGGCAGTTTACGAGCAGTACTTC
13	-	-	TRBV3-1/TRBV3-2	TRBJ2-5	CASQRGREETQYF	TGTGCCAGCCAACGAGGCAGGGAAGAGACCCAGTACTTC
15	-	-	TRBV24-1	TRBJ1-2	CATSDPRGGEDGYTF	TGTGCCACCAGTGATCCCCGGGGGGGTGAGGATGGCTACACCTTC
15	-	-	TRBV19	TRBJ1-2	CASSIPLASRRGYTF	TGTGCCAGTAGTATTCCCCTCGCATCCCGCCGCGGCTACACCTTC
16	-	-	TRBV5-5	TRBJ2-3	CASSFRDSWITDTQYF	TGTGCCAGCAGCTTCAGAGACAGCTGGATTACAGATACGCAGTATTTT
15	-	-	TRBV7-2	TRBJ2-1	CASSLSRESYNEQFF	TGTGCCAGCAGCTTAAGCAGGGAATCCTACAATGAGCAGTTCTTC
13	few	TRBD1	TRBV5-1	TRBJ1-1	CASSWDRNTEAFF	TGCGCCAGCAGCTGGGACAGGAACACTGAAGCTTTCTTT
13	-	-	TRBV6-5	TRBJ1-1	CASRGQMNTEAFF	TGTGCCAGCAGAGGACAGATGAACACTGAAGCTTTCTTT
17	few	-	TRBV21-1	TRBJ1-6	CASSKNHGREGNSPLHF	TGTGCCAGCAGCAAAAACCATGGCAGGGAGGGTAATTCACCCCTCCACTTT
16	-	TRBD2	TRBV23-1	TRBJ2-1	CASHPIFGGKNNEQFF	TGCGCCAGCCATCCCATTTTCGGGGGGAAAAACAATGAGCAGTTCTTC
17	few	TRBD2	TRBV19	TRBJ2-4	CASSYMAAGGYGNIQYF	TGTGCCAGTAGCTACATGGCGGCGGGAGGCTATGGAAACATTCAGTACTTC
13	once	-	TRBV6-5	TRBJ2-3	CASIDDITDTQYF	TGTGCCAGCATCGATGACATCACAGATACGCAGTATTTT
16	-	TRBD1	TRBV19	TRBJ2-2	CASSIGQGTNTGELFF	TGTGCCAGTAGTATCGGACAGGGTACGAACACCGGGGAGCTGTTTTTT
18	-	-	TRBV5-1	TRBJ2-3	CASSLGGHNSLGTDTQYF	TGCGCCAGCAGCTTGGGGGGACACAACTCCCTAGGCACAGATACGCAGTATTTT
11	-	-	TRBV9	TRBJ2-1	CASSAGVEQFF	TGTGCCAGCAGCGCTGGGGTAGAGCAGTTCTTC
13	few	TRBD1	TRBV5-4	TRBJ1-1	CASSGDRNTEAFF	TGTGCCAGCAGCGGGGACAGGAACACTGAAGCTTTCTTT
13	-	TRBD2	TRBV19	TRBJ2-5	CASPREGVETQYF	TGTGCCAGTCCAAGGGAGGGCGTAGAGACCCAGTACTTC
16	few	TRBD2	TRBV7-2	TRBJ2-3	CASSLRAGASTDTQYF	TGTGCCAGCAGCCTACGAGCGGGGGCTAGCACAGATACGCAGTATTTT
13	-	-	TRBV5-1	TRBJ1-4	CASSRGHNEKLFF	TGCGCCAGCAGTAGGGGCCATAATGAAAAACTGTTTTTT
14	-	TRBD1	TRBV29-1	TRBJ2-3	CSVAKTGAFDTQYF	TGCAGCGTTGCTAAGACAGGGGCTTTTGATACGCAGTATTTT
14	-	-	TRBV5-1	TRBJ1-1	CASSLGTLNTEAFF	TGCGCCAGCAGCCTCGGGACGCTGAACACTGAAGCTTTCTTT
16	few	-	TRBV21-1	TRBJ1-6	CASSKSCGSYNSPLHF	TGTGCCAGCAGCAAATCTTGCGGGTCCTATAATTCACCCCTCCACTTT
14	-	TRBD2	TRBV5-1	TRBJ2-7	CASSPGGEKYEQYF	TGCGCCAGCAGCCCCGGGGGGGAGAAATACGAGCAGTACTTC
15	-	-	TRBV5-6	TRBJ2-7	CASSSRQGAIYEQYF	TGTGCCAGCAGCTCGCGTCAGGGAGCGATCTACGAGCAGTACTTC
15	-	TRBD2	TRBV19	TRBJ2-5	CASSGTSGDQETQYF	TGTGCCAGTAGCGGTACTAGCGGAGACCAAGAGACCCAGTACTTC
12	-	-	TRBV10-3	TRBJ2-7	CATPRGSYEQYF	TGTGCCACCCCCCGTGGCTCCTACGAGCAGTACTTC
15	few	-	TRBV21-1	TRBJ1-6	CASSIRPGQESPLHF	TGTGCCAGCAGCATTCGCCCGGGACAGGAATCACCCCTCCACTTT
15	-	-	TRBV2	TRBJ1-5	CASSTGASGNQPQHF	TGTGCCAGCAGTACCGGGGCCAGCGGCAATCAGCCCCAGCATTTT
14	-	TRBD2	TRBV2	TRBJ2-5	CACISGSYQETQYF	TGTGCCTGCATTAGCGGGAGTTACCAAGAGACCCAGTACTTC
17	-	-	TRBV7-8	TRBJ2-3	CASSFSAYGSSTDTQYF	TGTGCCAGCAGCTTTAGTGCATACGGGTCTAGCACAGATACGCAGTATTTT
13	-	TRBD2	TRBV5-1	TRBJ2-5	CASRLAGVETQYF	TGCGCCAGCAGGCTAGCGGGGGTCGAGACCCAGTACTTC
14	-	-	TRBV7-8	TRBJ1-1	CASSLEGGAVEAFF	TGTGCCAGCAGCTTAGAGGGGGGCGCAGTTGAAGCTTTCTTT
15	once	TRBD1	TRBV29-1	TRBJ2-6	CSVVSQGYGANVLTF	TGCAGCGTAGTATCACAGGGGTACGGGGCCAACGTCCTGACTTTC
12	-	TRBD2	TRBV9	TRBJ2-1	CASSREGGEQFF	TGTGCCAGCAGCCGGGAGGGGGGTGAGCAGTTCTTC
17	-	-	TRBV6-2/TRBV6-3	TRBJ2-5	CASSPGLSAHLQETQYF	TGTGCCAGCAGCCCGGGACTCTCCGCACACCTCCAAGAGACCCAGTACTTC